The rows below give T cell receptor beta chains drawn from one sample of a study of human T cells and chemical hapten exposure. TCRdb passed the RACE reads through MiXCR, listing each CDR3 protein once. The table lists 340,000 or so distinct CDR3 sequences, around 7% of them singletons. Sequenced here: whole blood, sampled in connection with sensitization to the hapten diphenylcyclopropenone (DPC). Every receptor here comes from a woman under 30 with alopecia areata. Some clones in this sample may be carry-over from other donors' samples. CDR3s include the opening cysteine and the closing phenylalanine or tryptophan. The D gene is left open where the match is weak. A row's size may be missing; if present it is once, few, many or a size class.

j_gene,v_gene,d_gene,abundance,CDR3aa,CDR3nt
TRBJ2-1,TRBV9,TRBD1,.,CASSFTGQGAGGSYNEQSF,TGTGCCAGCAGCTTTACGGGACAGGGGGCCGGGGGTTCCTACAATGAGCAGTCCTTC
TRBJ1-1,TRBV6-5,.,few,CASSYSRGLNAFF,TGTGCCAGCAGTTACTCGAGGGGTCTGAATGCTTTCTTT
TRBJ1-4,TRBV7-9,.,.,CASSLVLDEKLFF,TGTGCCAGCAGCTTAGTCTTGGATGAAAAACTGTTTTTT
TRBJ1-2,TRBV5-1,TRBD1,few,CASSNRDREGGGYTF,TGCGCCAGCAGCAACCGGGACAGGGAAGGAGGTGGCTACACCTTC
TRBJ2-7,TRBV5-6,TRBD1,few,CASSPGTGPGYEQYF,TGTGCCAGCAGCCCTGGGACAGGGCCTGGGTACGAGCAGTACTTC
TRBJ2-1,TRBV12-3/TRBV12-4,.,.,CASSLAPTRDNEQFF,TGTGCCAGCAGTTTAGCCCCCACCCGAGACAATGAGCAGTTCTTC
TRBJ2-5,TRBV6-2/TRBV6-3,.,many,CASSYYRQGLTPETQYF,TGTGCCAGCAGTTATTATCGACAGGGACTGACCCCAGAGACCCAGTACTTC
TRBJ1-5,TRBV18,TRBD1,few,CASSPWDRGLLRLYSNQPQHF,TGTGCCAGCTCACCCTGGGACAGGGGGCTCCTCCGCCTTTATAGCAATCAGCCCCAGCATTTT
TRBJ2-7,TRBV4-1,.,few,CASSPYKVQGTPYEQYF,TGCGCCAGCAGCCCGTATAAAGTTCAGGGGACCCCCTACGAGCAGTACTTC
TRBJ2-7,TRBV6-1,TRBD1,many,CASSPNRGSSYEQYF,TGTGCCAGCAGTCCGAACAGGGGCTCCTCCTACGAGCAGTACTTC
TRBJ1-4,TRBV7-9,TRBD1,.,CASSLGRGPEEKLFF,TGTGCCAGCAGCTTAGGGAGGGGGCCAGAAGAAAAACTGTTTTTT
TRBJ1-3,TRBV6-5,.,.,CASSKAGNTIYF,TGTGCCAGCAGTAAGGCTGGAAACACCATATATTTT
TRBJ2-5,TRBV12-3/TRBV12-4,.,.,CASSGGQQETQYF,TGTGCCAGCAGCGGGGGCCAACAAGAGACCCAGTACTTC
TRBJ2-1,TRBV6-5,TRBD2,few,CASSYGRIAGGPSEQFF,TGTGCCAGCAGTTACGGGCGTATAGCGGGGGGGCCGAGTGAGCAGTTCTTC
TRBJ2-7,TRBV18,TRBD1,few,CASSIGTVYYEQYF,TGTGCCAGCTCGATTGGGACAGTCTACTACGAGCAGTACTTC
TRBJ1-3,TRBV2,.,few,CASSVYDSSGNTIYF,TGTGCCAGCAGTGTCTATGACAGCTCTGGAAACACCATATATTTT
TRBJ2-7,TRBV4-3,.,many,CASSQEGQYEQYF,TGCGCCAGCAGCCAAGAAGGGCAGTACGAGCAGTACTTC
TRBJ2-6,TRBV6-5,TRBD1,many,CASSGQGSGANVLTF,TGTGCCAGCAGTGGACAGGGTAGCGGGGCCAACGTCCTGACTTTC
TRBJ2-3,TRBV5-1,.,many,CASSLGPASASDTQYF,TGCGCCAGCAGCTTGGGGCCGGCTAGCGCGTCAGATACGCAGTATTTT
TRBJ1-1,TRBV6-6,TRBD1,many,CASRKQGITEAFF,TGTGCCAGCAGGAAACAGGGGATCACTGAAGCTTTCTTT
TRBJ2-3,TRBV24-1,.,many,CATSDFTGGAGTDTQYF,TGTGCCACCAGTGATTTCACCGGCGGGGCTGGCACAGATACGCAGTATTTT
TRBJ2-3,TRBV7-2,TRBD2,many,CASSLRLAGAPGTDTQYF,TGTGCCAGCAGCTTAAGGCTAGCGGGGGCCCCCGGCACAGATACGCAGTATTTT
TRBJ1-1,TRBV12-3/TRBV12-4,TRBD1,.,CASRGRTGSNTEAFF,TGTGCCAGCAGGGGCCGGACAGGGAGTAACACTGAAGCTTTCTTT
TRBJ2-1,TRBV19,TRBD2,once,CASTRYGGAPYNEQFF,TGTGCCAGTACCCGATACGGGGGGGCGCCCTACAATGAGCAGTTCTTC
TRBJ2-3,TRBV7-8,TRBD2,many,CASSLPGTSTGPTDTQYF,TGTGCCAGCAGCTTACCGGGGACTAGCACTGGACCGACAGATACGCAGTATTTT
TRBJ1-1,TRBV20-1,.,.,CSARDFRPGRTEAFF,TGCAGTGCTAGAGACTTCAGACCGGGGAGGACTGAAGCTTTCTTT
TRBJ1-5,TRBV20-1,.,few,CSASRGNSNQPQHF,TGCAGTGCAAGCAGGGGAAATAGCAATCAGCCCCAGCATTTT
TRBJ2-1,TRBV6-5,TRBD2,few,CASSYSAASGGYNEQFF,TGTGCCAGCAGTTACTCGGCGGCTAGCGGGGGGTACAATGAGCAGTTCTTC
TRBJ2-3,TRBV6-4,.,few,CASSADGGSTDTQYF,TGTGCCAGCAGTGCGGACGGGGGCAGCACAGATACGCAGTATTTT
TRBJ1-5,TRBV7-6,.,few,CASSSLGDQPQHF,TGTGCCAGCAGCTCCCTTGGGGATCAGCCCCAGCATTTT
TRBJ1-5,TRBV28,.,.,CASSSLLAGNQPQHF,TGTGCCAGCAGCTCCCTCTTAGCAGGCAATCAGCCCCAGCATTTT
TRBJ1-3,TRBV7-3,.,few,CASSSGRQFRSGNTIYF,TGTGCCAGCAGCTCGGGGCGACAGTTCCGCTCTGGAAACACCATATATTTT
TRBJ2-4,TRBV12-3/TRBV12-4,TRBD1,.,CASSGQGINIQYF,TGTGCCAGCAGTGGACAGGGGATCAACATTCAGTACTTC
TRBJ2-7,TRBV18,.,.,CASSSRTGVSYEQYF,TGTGCCAGCTCATCGCGGACGGGTGTTTCCTACGAGCAGTACTTC
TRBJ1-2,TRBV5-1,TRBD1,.,CASSGPTTRQGANGYTF,TGCGCCAGCAGTGGCCCCACTACTCGACAGGGGGCGAATGGCTACACCTTC
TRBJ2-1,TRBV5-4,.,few,CASSRPGNAADNEQFF,TGTGCCAGCAGCAGGCCCGGGAACGCAGCCGACAATGAGCAGTTCTTC
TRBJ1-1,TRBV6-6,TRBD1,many,CASSSSGTVNTEAFF,TGTGCCAGCAGTAGCTCCGGGACAGTGAACACTGAAGCTTTCTTT
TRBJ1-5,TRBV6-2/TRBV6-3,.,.,CASSLPASGNQPQHF,TGTGCCAGCAGTTTACCCGCCAGTGGCAATCAGCCCCAGCATTTT
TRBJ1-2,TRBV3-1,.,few,CASSRDEGIYTF,TGTGCCAGCAGCCGAGACGAGGGGATCTACACCTTC
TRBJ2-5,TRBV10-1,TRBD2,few,CASTAGLAEETQYF,TGCGCCAGCACCGCGGGTCTAGCGGAAGAGACCCAGTACTTC
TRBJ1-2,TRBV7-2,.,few,CASSFVIGQTYGYTF,TGTGCCAGCAGCTTCGTTATCGGACAGACCTATGGCTACACCTTC
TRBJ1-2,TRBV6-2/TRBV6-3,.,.,CATRFRGNNYGYTF,TGTGCCACCCGTTTCAGGGGAAATAACTATGGCTACACCTTC
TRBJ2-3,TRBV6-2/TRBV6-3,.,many,CASRRVGTADTQYF,TGTGCCAGCAGAAGGGTGGGGACGGCAGATACGCAGTATTTT
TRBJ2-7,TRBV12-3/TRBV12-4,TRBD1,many,CASTEGTGYEQYF,TGTGCCAGCACCGAGGGGACAGGGTACGAGCAGTACTTC